One and the same sample provided the 23 T cell receptor beta chains below, sequenced in a study of T cell responses to AZD1222 COVID-19 vaccine (dated by TCRdb to about 2021). The time point label here, explained by the study, means: baseline before first vaccination. Libraries were built with the immunoSEQ multiplex PCR assay. In its TCRdb copy, this immuneACCESS table keeps in-frame sequences only and misses some clones. Where compared with another copy, unresolved V genes explain less than half of these, and the others have no known cause. The sample data list 100,000 or so clones, and 85% to 90% of these were observed just once. The ten largest clones take up around a tenth of the sample. Material: peripheral blood, obtained on day 0 of AZD1222 vaccination. These receptors were collected from an adult in good health.

The chain recombines TRBV18 with TRBJ1-1; TRBD1 is a possible D gene (5 bases). Germline CDR1 reads KGHSH; CDR2 reads LQKENI. This CDR3 spans 15 amino acids. Deletions cut 3 bases from V and 5 bases from J, with 16 bases between. The CDR3 DNA reads as TGTGCCAGCTCACCGGGGGAAGGAGTAAGGACTGAAGCTTTCTTT. Translation: CASSPGEGVRTEAFF.

This chain connects TRBV7-3 to TRBJ2-1; 9 nucleotides align to TRBD2. Germline-derived CDR1 and CDR2 are SGHTA and FQGTGA. The junction had 10 bases not matched to a gene; V was cut back by 2 bases and J by 5 bases. This CDR3 is built from 17 residues. In DNA form, the CDR3 reads TGTGCCAGCAGCTTAGGCCGGGGTAGCGGGAGACACAATGAGCAGTTCTTC. Translating gives CASSLGRGSGRHNEQFF.

The chain uses TRBV2 and TRBJ1-3; 7 nucleotides agree with TRBD1. The CDR3 loop spans 12 amino acids. Germline V CDR1 and CDR2: SNHLY, FYNNEI. With V trimmed by 6 bases and J by 4 bases, 0 bases remained unmatched. The CDR3 coding sequence is TGTGCCAGCAGGGACAGGGGAAACACCATATATTTT. Encoded protein: CASRDRGNTIYF. Complete variable domain (other parts from reference TRBV2 and TRBJ1-3): EPEVTQTPSHQVTQMGQEVILRCVPISNHLYFYWYRQILGQKVEFLVSFYNNEISEKSEIFDDQFSVERPDGSNFTLKIRSTKLEDSAMYFCASRDRGNTIYFGEGSWLTVV.

V and J are TRBV5-1 and TRBJ2-3; 15 nucleotides line up with TRBD2. The V segment lost 3 bases and the J segment 6 bases; nucleotides outside the gene matches: 8. The length of the CDR3 is 17 residues. The germline V gene encodes CDR1 SGHRS and CDR2 YFSETQ. This CDR3 reads CASSWTGLAGGGDTQYF. DNA of the CDR3: TGCGCCAGCAGCTGGACGGGACTAGCGGGAGGAGGGGATACGCAGTATTTT.

V is TRBV5-4 and J is TRBJ2-6; 7 bases fit TRBD1. This CDR3 has 16 residues. Germline trimming cut 4 bases from V and 0 bases from J; bases unmatched to any gene: 4. Germline V gene sequence: CDR1 SGHNT, CDR2 YYREEE (reference sequence). The CDR3 coding sequence is TGTGCCAGCAGCCGCGACAGGGTCTCTGGGGCCAACGTCCTGACTTTC. Residues: CASSRDRVSGANVLTF.

The chain employs TRBV30 and TRBJ2-7; TRBD1 matches 10 bases. Trimming at V came to 4 bases and at J to 5 bases, leaving 5 bases not matched to a gene. The CDR3 extends over 13 amino acids. Germline V gene data show CDR1 as GTSNPN and CDR2 as SVGIG (reference sequence). In DNA, the CDR3 is TGTGCCTGGACCTCGACAGGGGGCCACGAGCAGTACTTC. It codes for CAWTSTGGHEQYF.

The gene calls are TRBV2 and TRBJ1-1, with a tentative D call TRBD1 (5 bases). V shed 7 bases and J shed 1 base, with 13 bases lying between them. The CDR3 totals 14 residues. The germline CDR1 and CDR2 sequences are SNHLY and FYNNEI. The CDR3, as DNA: TGTGCCAGCACCTTCCGGGACCGGAACACTGAAGCTTTCTTT. This translates into CASTFRDRNTEAFF.

The chain is built from TRBV7-8 and TRBJ2-5, with 10 nucleotides matching TRBD2. This CDR3 is 18 amino acids long. The trim removed 8 bases at V and 0 bases at J, leaving 15 bases unmatched. Germline CDR1 SGHVS, CDR2 FQNEAQ. The CDR3 reads CASSSRRTSGSNQETQYF. The CDR3 nucleotides are TGTGCCAGCTCTTCGAGAAGGACTAGCGGTTCTAACCAAGAGACCCAGTACTTC. Filled out from reference TRBV7-8 and TRBJ2-5, the complete variable domain reads GAGVSQSPRYKVAKRGQDVALRCDPISGHVSLFWYQQALGQGPEFLTYFQNEAQLDKSGLPSDRFFAERPEGSVSTLKIQRTQQEDSAVYLCASSSRRTSGSNQETQYFGPGTRLLVL.

The chain employs TRBV28 and TRBJ1-1, with TRBD1 matching over 7 bases. CDR1 is MDHEN and CDR2 is SYDVKM in the germline V gene. There are 16 residues in the CDR3. The V segment lost 6 bases and the J segment 1 base; nucleotides outside the gene matches: 11. The CDR3 DNA follows: TGTGCCAGCAGCTCCGCTCACAGGGGCTGGAACACTGAAGCTTTCTTT. Its protein is CASSSAHRGWNTEAFF.

This clone has a single count. The rearrangement links TRBV3-1 (or the pseudogene TRBV3-2) to TRBJ1-1, with D possibly matching TRBD1 (6 bases). Deletions cut 4 bases from V and 2 bases from J, with 11 bases between. CDR3 length equals 14 residues. CDR1 is LGHDT and CDR2 is YNNKEL in the germline V gene (reference sequence). The CDR3 loop is CASSLLQGNTEAFF. CDR3 nucleotides: TGTGCCAGCAGCCTCTTACAGGGAAACACTGAAGCTTTCTTT.

The chain uses TRBV9 and TRBJ1-6, with D perhaps matching TRBD1 (5 bases). CDR3 size: 14 residues. V shed 6 bases and J shed 7 bases, with 14 bases lying between them. The germline V gene encodes CDR1 SGDLS and CDR2 YYNGEE. The chain's CDR3 is CASNPTGDNSPLHF. Written as DNA, the CDR3 is TGTGCCAGCAACCCCACGGGGGACAATTCACCCCTCCACTTT.

V and J are TRBV5-4 and TRBJ2-2; no clear D gene. V was cut by 1 base and J by 6 bases, with 10 bases left in between. This CDR3 has 14 residues. From germline, CDR1 is SGHNT and CDR2 YYREEE (reference sequence). As DNA, the CDR3 is TGTGCCAGCAGCTTGACCCTTCAGGCCGGGGAGCTGTTTTTT. It codes for CASSLTLQAGELFF. The full variable domain, rest sourced from reference TRBV5-4 and TRBJ2-2, is ETGVTQSPTHLIKTRGQQVTLRCSSQSGHNTVSWYQQALGQGPQFIFQYYREEENGRGNFPPRFSGLQFPNYSSELNVNALELDDSALYLCASSLTLQAGELFFGEGSRLTVL.

This sequence joins TRBV5-4 and TRBJ2-4; 15 bases are a match to TRBD2. Germline CDR1 SGHNT, CDR2 YYREEE (reference sequence). The V gene end was trimmed by 4 bases and the J gene end by 6 bases; junction bases not matched to a gene: 5. CDR3 length: 16 amino acids. CDR3 sequence (DNA): TGTGCCAGCAGCGTGGGACTAGCGGGAGGAAGAAACATTCAGTACTTC. It yields the protein CASSVGLAGGRNIQYF. Supplemented by reference TRBV5-4 and TRBJ2-4, the full variable domain reads ETGVTQSPTHLIKTRGQQVTLRCSSQSGHNTVSWYQQALGQGPQFIFQYYREEENGRGNFPPRFSGLQFPNYSSELNVNALELDDSALYLCASSVGLAGGRNIQYFGAGTRLSVL.

The gene calls are TRBV20-1 and TRBJ1-1; D remains ambiguous. The V end lost 3 bases, the J end lost 5 bases, and 13 bases lay between the germline ends. The CDR3 has 13 residues. Germline-derived CDR1 and CDR2 are DFQATT and SNEGSKA (reference sequence). The CDR3: CSASPTRKTEAFF. In DNA, the CDR3 is TGCAGTGCTAGTCCCACCCGAAAGACTGAAGCTTTCTTT.

The chain recombines TRBV12-3 or TRBV12-4 with TRBJ2-5; 8 bases agree with TRBD2. This CDR3 comprises 13 residues. V lost 6 bases and J lost 7; bases outside the gene matches: 7. The CDR3 spells CASSQVGLGTQYF. Here the CDR3 DNA reads TGTGCCAGCAGCCAAGTGGGACTAGGGACCCAGTACTTC.

The chain combines TRBV30 with TRBJ2-7, with a possible D match to TRBD1 (8 bases). V gave up 3 bases and J gave up 0 bases, with 12 bases separating them. The germline V gene has CDR1 GTSNPN and CDR2 SVGIG (reference sequence). The CDR3 length is 14 residues. The CDR3 here is CAWSGGTGSYEQYF. CDR3 sequence (DNA): TGTGCCTGGAGCGGGGGGACAGGCTCCTACGAGCAGTACTTC.

V usage is TRBV14 and J usage is TRBJ2-7; 8 bases agree with TRBD2. Trimming removed 4 bases from V and 6 bases from J; junction bases left unmatched: 5. CDR1 SGHDN and CDR2 FVKESK come from the germline V gene. The CDR3 extends over 13 amino acids. The CDR3 DNA reads TGTGCCAGCAGCCGGGCAGCGGGAGTCGAGCAGTACTTC. The encoded protein is CASSRAAGVEQYF.

The chain employs TRBV27 and TRBJ1-5; tentative D call: TRBD1 (6 bases). Germline CDR1 MNHEY, CDR2 SMNVEV (reference sequence). The V gene lost 6 bases and the J gene lost 2 bases, with 14 bases spanning the gap. The CDR3 spans 15 residues. The CDR3 DNA is TGTGCCAGCAGCTCACAGGGCTTAGGCAATCAGCCCCAGCATTTT. This codes for CASSSQGLGNQPQHF.

The chain joins TRBV3-1 (or the pseudogene TRBV3-2) to TRBJ2-7; 7 bases are shared with TRBD2. Germline assignment: CDR1 LGHDT and CDR2 YNNKEL (reference sequence). V shed 3 bases, J shed 2 bases, and the junction held 13 bases outside the gene matches. CDR3 length: 17 amino acids. The CDR3 loop is CASSHQGSGVTPYEQYF. CDR3 sequence (DNA): TGTGCCAGCAGCCATCAAGGGAGCGGGGTAACACCCTACGAGCAGTACTTC.

The J gene is TRBJ1-1, the V gene TRBV5-1; D gene ambiguous. Trimming cost V 5 bases and J 0 bases, with 11 bases left between them. CDR3 size: 14 residues. The germline gives CDR1 SGHRS, CDR2 YFSETQ. The CDR3 is CASRVNSMNTEAFF. The DNA for the CDR3 is TGCGCCAGCAGGGTAAACTCCATGAACACTGAAGCTTTCTTT.

The chain links TRBV25-1 to TRBJ2-2; D gene unclear. Trimming shortened V by 1 base and J by 6 bases, and 12 bases separated the two germline ends. The CDR3 contains 15 residues. The germline V gene encodes CDR1 MGHDK and CDR2 SYGVNS. The CDR3 loop reads CASSEFYPGAGELFF. The CDR3 DNA follows: TGTGCCAGCAGTGAATTTTATCCAGGCGCCGGGGAGCTGTTTTTT.

The chain has TRBV29-1 and TRBJ2-1; D perhaps matches TRBD2 (5 bases). Trimming shortened V by 3 bases and J by 6 bases, and 9 bases separated the two germline ends. The CDR3 length is 12 residues. Germline values: CDR1 SQVTM, CDR2 ANQGSEA. The CDR3 nucleotides read TGCAGCGTTGATGAGGCGGGCAATGAGCAGTTCTTC. As protein: CSVDEAGNEQFF.

This rearrangement joins TRBV18 to TRBJ2-7; TRBD1 is a possible D gene (5 bases). V was cut by 3 bases and J by 3 bases, with 12 bases left in between. The CDR3 consists of 14 residues. Germline V gives CDR1 KGHSH, CDR2 LQKENI. CDR3 loop: CASSPRRVFYEQYF. The CDR3 DNA sequence: TGTGCCAGCTCACCCCGCAGGGTATTCTACGAGCAGTACTTC.